This T cell receptor beta chain derives from a study of OX40 agonist ivuxolimab in advanced cancers. About the research overall: Patients were dosed with the agonistic anti-OX40 (CD134) antibody ivuxolimab. Allowance was made for prior anti-PD-1, anti-PD-L1 or anti-CTLA-4 therapy, and approximately 40% had some.

With 6 bases clipped from V and 4 bases from J, the junction kept 8 bases outside the gene matches. The CDR3 runs 15 residues. Germline V lookup: CDR1 PRHDT, CDR2 FYEKMQ (reference sequence). Assay: immunoSEQ multiplex PCR; the TCRdb copy retains only in-frame clones and omits some. The profile shows about 44,000 clones, approximately 84% of them singletons. The receptor was derived from an adult with an advanced solid tumor such as melanoma, head and neck, liver or kidney cancer. This chain links TRBV13 with TRBJ2-1, with TRBD2 identical over 8 bases. The starting material was CD4+ or CD8+ T cells sorted from blood, obtained in a trial of the OX40 agonist ivuxolimab. CDR3 in amino acids: CASSPQREYYNEQFF. The CDR3, as DNA: TGTGCCAGCAGTCCCCAGCGGGAGTATTACAATGAGCAGTTCTTC.